Listed below are T cell receptor beta chains from one sample, sequenced in a study of blood T cell repertoires in COVID-19. Sequenced by immunoSEQ multiplex PCR; TCRdb stores in-frame clones only, minus some. The sample holds hundreds of thousands of clones; 90% are singletons and the top ten take around 1.7%. Sequencing was done on a sample of PBMCs or T cells enriched from blood (not recorded which). These receptor sequences come from a woman younger than 35 with acute COVID-19. Each CDR3 is given with its conserved first and last residue. Each record gives: V gene, clone size, D gene, J gene, CDR3 protein, CDR3 DNA. The D gene is left open where the match is weak. For some rows the clone size is stated as once, few or many, or as a class when expanded; others skip it.

TRBV18	NA	NA	TRBJ2-5	CASSPTGTGWGAETQYF	TGTGCCAGCTCACCTACCGGGACTGGGTGGGGAGCAGAGACCCAGTACTTC
TRBV7-6	NA	NA	TRBJ2-3	CASSVMTGYSTDTQYF	TGTGCCAGCAGCGTAATGACAGGATACAGCACAGATACGCAGTATTTT
TRBV19	NA	TRBD2	TRBJ2-1	CASSMDAGGPEVF	TGTGCCAGTAGTATGGACGCGGGAGGGCCCGAGGTCTTC
TRBV10-2	NA	TRBD1	TRBJ2-3	CASSDQGQPFLASDTQYF	TGCGCCAGCAGCGATCAGGGACAGCCGTTTCTAGCATCAGATACGCAGTATTTT
TRBV12-5	NA	TRBD2	TRBJ2-1	CASGWRPGGLAGESPSYNEQFF	TGTGCTAGTGGTTGGAGACCGGGCGGGCTAGCGGGAGAAAGTCCCTCCTACAATGAGCAGTTCTTC
TRBV5-4	few	TRBD1	TRBJ1-2	CASSLQGPLHGYTF	TGTGCCAGCAGCTTACAGGGGCCTCTGCATGGCTACACCTTC
TRBV28	NA	NA	TRBJ1-2	CASSSLRLTENYGYTF	TGTGCCAGCAGCTCCTTGAGGCTGACTGAAAACTATGGCTACACCTTC
TRBV3-1/TRBV3-2	NA	TRBD1	TRBJ2-5	CASSPSGTGVSELAFPYF	TGTGCCAGCAGCCCCTCCGGGACAGGGGTCTCGGAGTTGGCTTTCCCCTACTTC
TRBV7-2	NA	TRBD1	TRBJ1-2	CASSPRPGTENYGYTF	TGTGCCAGCAGCCCTCGTCCCGGGACAGAGAACTATGGCTACACCTTC
TRBV27	NA	TRBD1	TRBJ2-3	CASSRDSTQYF	TGTGCCAGCAGTAGGGACAGTACGCAGTATTTT